This T cell receptor beta chain came from a study of cytomegalovirus exposure and HLA in healthy donors. With respect to this clone: Its antigen is not known.

A multiplex PCR was run with 60 Vbeta primers and 13 Jbeta primers. Original analysis: A follow-up analysis tallied about 88 million unique TCR beta chains, roughly 11 million shared. Using immunoSEQ multiplex PCR, the repertoire was profiled, and TCRdb retains in-frame clones only, with some absent. V and J calls and clone size are copied from that table; D and trimming were computed from the DNA. The repertoire holds just over 150,000 clones, roughly 88% seen once, with around 6.6% in the top ten. Study-wide results and caveats: Researchers left out some V segments, among them TRBV6-2 and TRBV6-3, as indistinguishable. Later on, a genetic analysis was performed. It linked a missense variant in DCLRE1C with V- and J-gene trimming of TCR beta.

The CDR3 sequence is 13 residues long. Germline-derived CDR1 and CDR2 are MNHEY and SMNVEV (reference sequence). V was cut by 8 bases and J by 3 bases, with 12 bases left in between. The rearrangement links TRBV27 to TRBJ2-3; D gene uncertain. Source material: PBMCs. This TCR came from a man aged 45-65 years in good health and CMV-seropositive. The DNA of the CDR3 is TGTGCCAGCGCCCGGTCGTCGACAGATACGCAGTATTTT. It yields the protein CASARSSTDTQYF.